A selection of T cell receptor beta chains follows, all from one sample in a study of OX40 agonist ivuxolimab in advanced cancers. Measured with immunoSEQ multiplex PCR; TCRdb has only the in-frame clones, and not every one. The sample consists of approximately 34,000 clones, 81% of them appearing once. The source material was CD4+ or CD8+ T cells sorted from blood, sampled in a trial of the OX40 agonist ivuxolimab. These receptors originate from an adult with an advanced solid tumor such as melanoma, head and neck, liver or kidney cancer. Each CDR3 is given with its conserved first and last residue. The D gene is left open where the match is weak. Size values are once, few and many counts, or a class for expanded clones, and some rows have none.

v_call	j_call	clone_size	d_call	cdr3_aa	cdr3_nt
TRBV4-1	TRBJ2-7	few	TRBD1	CASAPIGTGDFEQYF	TGCGCCAGCGCACCAATAGGGACAGGAGATTTCGAGCAGTACTTC
TRBV19	TRBJ2-4	NA	NA	CASSQVGAAKNIQYF	TGTGCCAGTAGCCAAGTCGGGGCAGCCAAAAACATTCAGTACTTC
TRBV5-1	TRBJ2-2	once	NA	CASSPSRGLPADTGELFF	TGCGCCAGCAGCCCCTCTCGGGGACTCCCAGCGGACACCGGGGAGCTGTTTTTT
TRBV2	TRBJ1-4	NA	NA	CASSVALEKLFF	TGTGCCAGCAGTGTTGCCCTTGAAAAACTGTTTTTT
TRBV19	TRBJ2-3	once	NA	CASRSHGTDTQYF	TGTGCCAGTAGATCACACGGCACAGATACGCAGTATTTT
TRBV2	TRBJ1-1	NA	TRBD1	CASSEWDRGTEAFF	TGTGCCAGCAGTGAATGGGACAGGGGGACTGAAGCTTTCTTT
TRBV5-4	TRBJ2-3	NA	TRBD2	CASSLAAGGSGDTQYF	TGTGCCAGCAGCTTGGCAGCGGGGGGGTCGGGAGATACGCAGTATTTT
TRBV27	TRBJ2-6	once	TRBD1	CASSLVGQTIPGANVLTF	TGTGCCAGCAGTTTAGTGGGACAGACTATACCTGGGGCCAACGTCCTGACTTTC
TRBV2	TRBJ2-1	NA	TRBD2	CASSEELAGERNEQFF	TGTGCCAGCAGTGAGGAACTAGCGGGAGAAAGAAATGAGCAGTTCTTC
TRBV7-3	TRBJ1-2	NA	NA	CASSLDSHYGYTF	TGTGCCAGCAGCTTGGACAGCCACTATGGCTACACCTTC
TRBV5-5	TRBJ2-7	few	NA	CASSLVGRSYEQYF	TGTGCCAGCAGCTTGGTCGGGCGCTCCTACGAGCAGTACTTC
TRBV11-2	TRBJ1-6	NA	NA	CASSLGSLNSPLHF	TGTGCCAGCAGCTTGGGGAGTTTAAATTCACCCCTCCACTTT
TRBV7-3	TRBJ1-1	NA	NA	CASRGANTEAFF	TGTGCCAGCAGGGGAGCGAACACTGAAGCTTTCTTT
TRBV7-2	TRBJ2-2	once	TRBD2	CASSFKPGTSGSGELFF	TGTGCCAGCAGCTTTAAACCGGGGACTAGCGGGTCCGGGGAGCTGTTTTTT
TRBV19	TRBJ1-5	few	TRBD1	CASSSGQVGSLGDIGNQPQHF	TGTGCCAGTAGTTCGGGACAGGTAGGATCCCTAGGGGACATTGGCAATCAGCCCCAGCATTTT
TRBV5-6	TRBJ1-2	NA	NA	CASRRGSRYGYTF	TGTGCCAGCCGCAGGGGCTCTCGCTATGGCTACACCTTC
TRBV7-8	TRBJ2-1	few	NA	CASSLAEHDEQFF	TGTGCCAGCAGCTTAGCGGAGCACGATGAGCAGTTCTTC
TRBV6-5	TRBJ1-6	NA	NA	CASSYRRQNSPLHF	TGTGCCAGCAGTTACAGGCGGCAGAATTCACCCCTCCACTTT
TRBV6-5	TRBJ1-2	few	NA	CASSYGEGDYGYTF	TGTGCCAGCAGTTACGGGGAGGGGGACTATGGCTACACCTTC
TRBV30	TRBJ2-7	NA	TRBD2	CAWKSGALYEQYF	TGTGCCTGGAAGAGCGGGGCCCTCTACGAGCAGTACTTC
TRBV13	TRBJ1-1	NA	NA	CASSLVPGFVRTEAFF	TGTGCCAGCAGCTTAGTCCCAGGGTTTGTGCGCACTGAAGCTTTCTTT
TRBV6-5	TRBJ2-5	once	NA	CASSYNGGRAQYF	TGTGCCAGCAGTTACAATGGGGGCCGGGCCCAGTACTTC
TRBV5-1	TRBJ2-1	few	NA	CASSLAGAGSYNEQFF	TGCGCCAGCAGCTTGGCCGGGGCAGGGTCGTACAATGAGCAGTTCTTC
TRBV10-3	TRBJ1-3	once	NA	CAISGSNTIYF	TGTGCCATCAGTGGAAGTAACACCATATATTTT
TRBV6-6	TRBJ1-2	NA	NA	CASSYASGGGLHGYTF	TGTGCCAGCAGTTACGCGTCTGGCGGGGGTTTACATGGCTACACCTTC
TRBV27	TRBJ2-7	NA	NA	CASSLSAGLSYEQYF	TGTGCCAGCAGTTTATCGGCGGGTCTATCCTACGAGCAGTACTTC
TRBV7-2	TRBJ1-2	NA	NA	CASSLDATGLGNYGYTF	TGTGCCAGCAGCTTAGACGCTACGGGTCTGGGTAACTATGGCTACACCTTC
TRBV5-1	TRBJ2-7	few	NA	CASSLDGGPYEQYF	TGCGCCAGCAGCTTGGACGGGGGACCCTACGAGCAGTACTTC
TRBV11-2	TRBJ2-7	NA	NA	CASSRVRDNSYEQYF	TGTGCCAGCAGCCGAGTCCGGGACAACTCCTACGAGCAGTACTTC
TRBV10-3	TRBJ2-7	NA	NA	CAISAGTPSSYEQYF	TGTGCCATCAGCGCCGGGACACCGAGCTCCTACGAGCAGTACTTC
TRBV2	TRBJ2-3	NA	NA	CASSIGATQYF	TGTGCCAGCAGTATAGGGGCTACGCAGTATTTT
TRBV28	TRBJ1-6	NA	NA	CASSYWEGTSPLHF	TGTGCCAGCAGTTATTGGGAGGGAACTTCACCCCTCCACTTT
TRBV15	TRBJ1-1	NA	TRBD1	CATSGGQAMNTEAFF	TGTGCCACCAGCGGTGGACAGGCGATGAACACTGAAGCTTTCTTT
TRBV28	TRBJ2-5	NA	NA	CASSFLETQYF	TGTGCCAGCAGTTTCCTAGAGACCCAGTACTTC
TRBV15	TRBJ2-6	NA	NA	CATSLESSGANVLTF	TGTGCCACCAGCCTTGAAAGCTCTGGGGCCAACGTCCTGACTTTC
TRBV4-1	TRBJ1-5	NA	NA	CASSPRGGTSYQPQHF	TGCGCCAGCAGCCCCCGGGGAGGGACCTCCTATCAGCCCCAGCATTTT
TRBV18	TRBJ1-3	NA	NA	CASSPSGHTGNTIYF	TGTGCCAGCTCACCAAGCGGGCACACTGGAAACACCATATATTTT
TRBV4-1	TRBJ2-5	NA	TRBD2	CASSQVVAGGLGEETQYF	TGCGCCAGCAGCCAAGTAGTAGCGGGGGGGCTTGGGGAAGAGACCCAGTACTTC
TRBV5-4	TRBJ1-4	once	TRBD1	CASSPDRVSEKLFF	TGTGCCAGCAGCCCAGACAGGGTGTCGGAAAAACTGTTTTTT
TRBV4-3	TRBJ2-1	NA	TRBD2	CASSHLTSGPNEQFF	TGCGCCAGCAGCCACCTGACTAGCGGACCCAATGAGCAGTTCTTC
TRBV6-6	TRBJ1-1	NA	NA	CASSFGQNTEAFF	TGTGCCAGCAGTTTCGGACAAAACACTGAAGCTTTCTTT
TRBV6-6	TRBJ1-6	NA	NA	CASSRDGGSYNSPLHF	TGTGCCAGCAGCCGCGACGGGGGCTCCTATAATTCACCCCTCCACTTT
TRBV19	TRBJ1-5	NA	TRBD1	CASRTQGRSRGNQPQHF	TGTGCCAGTAGAACACAGGGGAGAAGCAGGGGGAATCAGCCCCAGCATTTT
TRBV6-5	TRBJ2-5	NA	TRBD1	CASSRQGQETQYF	TGTGCCAGCAGTCGACAGGGGCAAGAGACCCAGTACTTC
TRBV18	TRBJ2-4	NA	TRBD1	CASSPPDRVGDIQYF	TGTGCCAGCTCACCACCGGACAGGGTAGGGGACATTCAGTACTTC
TRBV7-2	TRBJ2-7	NA	NA	CASSPDMGTLYEQYF	TGTGCCAGCAGCCCAGATATGGGGACCCTCTACGAGCAGTACTTC
TRBV7-2	TRBJ1-6	NA	NA	CASSLGGSNSPLHF	TGTGCCAGCAGCTTAGGTGGGTCGAATTCACCCCTCCACTTT
TRBV7-8	TRBJ2-2	NA	NA	CASSLRDSNTGELFF	TGTGCCAGCAGCCTCCGGGACTCGAACACCGGGGAGCTGTTTTTT
TRBV19	TRBJ2-2	NA	NA	CASSQSGELFF	TGTGCCAGTAGTCAAAGTGGGGAGCTGTTTTTT
TRBV19	TRBJ1-5	once	TRBD1	CASSIGVGTGHRLQHF	TGTGCCAGTAGTATAGGGGTAGGGACAGGCCATAGGCTCCAGCATTTT
TRBV7-2	TRBJ1-1	NA	NA	CASSSTYSTGSYTEAFF	TGTGCCAGCAGCTCAACCTACTCGACAGGTAGTTACACTGAAGCTTTCTTT
TRBV9	TRBJ2-7	NA	NA	CASSVARLSEQYF	TGTGCCAGCAGCGTAGCTCGGTTATCCGAGCAGTACTTC
TRBV27	TRBJ1-2	NA	NA	CASSPRPLYGYTF	TGTGCCAGCAGTCCTCGGCCGCTTTATGGCTACACCTTC
TRBV19	TRBJ1-6	NA	NA	CASSNRDSSPLHF	TGTGCCAGTAGTAACCGGGATTCTTCACCCCTCCACTTT
TRBV12-5	TRBJ2-3	NA	NA	CASGLGRARDTQYF	TGTGCTAGTGGTTTGGGCAGGGCAAGGGATACGCAGTATTTT
TRBV23-1	TRBJ2-5	NA	NA	CASSQSSGETGMRKTQYF	TGCGCCAGCAGTCAATCAAGCGGGGAGACAGGGATGCGGAAGACCCAGTACTTC
TRBV6-1	TRBJ1-6	NA	NA	CASKSADSYNSPLHF	TGTGCCAGCAAATCGGCGGACTCCTATAATTCACCCCTCCACTTT
TRBV6-6	TRBJ1-2	NA	NA	CASKWDNYGYTF	TGTGCCAGCAAGTGGGATAACTATGGCTACACCTTC